The clone carrying this T cell receptor beta chain was detected once. The investigators reverse transcribed all of the isolated RNA, so they sequenced expressed TCRB transcripts. Assay used: immunoSEQ multiplex PCR; TCRdb lists only in-frame clones, some missing. This repertoire shows hundreds of thousands of clones, roughly 31% found once; its top ten account for roughly 0.066%. This sample is drawn from a study of beta chain features in type 1 diabetes. The CDR3 has 11 residues. CDR1 is DFQATT and CDR2 is SNEGSKA in the germline V gene (reference sequence). The sequence was collected from a man in his late teens or twenties in good health. The specimen was naive CD4+ T cells from blood. This chain connects TRBV20-1 to TRBJ1-2; no clear D gene. Written as DNA, the CDR3 is TGCAGCGCCGGTGGGTCCTATGGCTACACCTTC. Translated, it gives CSAGGSYGYTF.